This is a list of T cell receptor beta chains from one sample in a study of OX40 agonist ivuxolimab in advanced cancers. Profiling relied on immunoSEQ multiplex PCR, and the TCRdb table lists in-frame clones only, not all of them. The sample records 70,000 or so clones, roughly 87% being singletons. The sequencing here drew on CD4+ or CD8+ T cells sorted from blood, taken in a trial of the OX40 agonist ivuxolimab. The receptors were gathered from an adult with an advanced solid tumor such as melanoma, head and neck, liver or kidney cancer. The CDR3 runs from the conserved cysteine through the conserved F or W. The order of the fields is J gene, V gene, D gene, clone size, CDR3 protein. D genes are given only for firm matches. The listing skips clone size in some rows; elsewhere it reads once, few, many or a size class.

>TRBJ1-2|TRBV10-3|NA|NA
CAISSVSGDYGYTF
>TRBJ1-5|TRBV2|TRBD1|NA
CASGLGQRGNQPQHF
>TRBJ2-2|TRBV5-4|TRBD1|NA
CASSLYGTALTGELFF
>TRBJ2-3|TRBV30|TRBD2|NA
CAWSADGLAGEQDAQYF
>TRBJ1-1|TRBV9|NA|few
CASSHRRSEAFF
>TRBJ2-7|TRBV28|NA|NA
CASSTPGYSYEQYF
>TRBJ1-1|TRBV11-2|TRBD1|NA
CASSLVRGWWAFF
>TRBJ2-2|TRBV6-5|NA|NA
CASSRNRASGELFF
>TRBJ1-2|TRBV19|NA|NA
CASSSASDNYGYTF
>TRBJ1-3|TRBV2|NA|NA
CASSETEAGNTIYF
>TRBJ2-2|TRBV7-9|NA|NA
CASSLESTGELFF
>TRBJ1-1|TRBV19|NA|once
CASSPLGNTEAFF
>TRBJ1-2|TRBV19|NA|NA
CASSQDGWTRNGYTF
>TRBJ1-4|TRBV2|NA|NA
CASNEQGHLATNEKLFF
>TRBJ2-7|TRBV5-1|NA|NA
CASSTGTFYEQYF
>TRBJ2-1|TRBV5-1|NA|NA
CASSLLPGAGEQFF
>TRBJ2-1|TRBV7-7|TRBD1|NA
CASSLSGTEGFNEQFF
>TRBJ2-3|TRBV7-3|TRBD2|medium-sized
CASSFGAGAADTQYF
>TRBJ2-2|TRBV19|NA|once
CASSTGPNTGELFF
>TRBJ2-3|TRBV6-5|NA|NA
CASSRLGGTDTQYF
>TRBJ1-5|TRBV6-5|NA|NA
CASRRTGHNQPQHF
>TRBJ1-1|TRBV7-2|TRBD1|NA
CASSLVGQGTEAFF